The T cell receptor (beta chain) described here comes from a study of Graves' ophthalmopathy and Graves' hyperthyroidism. Study background: Before any treatment, peripheral blood was taken at the initial diagnosis.

The authors amplified TCR beta CDR3 regions from RNA transcripts. An initial RT-PCR round employing HTBI primers preceded a second-round multiplex PCR. In TCRdb, the multiplex PCR reads were re-called with MiXCR into one record per CDR3 protein. The repertoire holds about 500,000 distinct CDR3 sequences, with over 13% as singletons. Ophthalmopathy-affected donors exhibited moderate-to-severe activity, CAS ≥3, NOSPECS ≥4, and duration under 3 months. There are a few counts of this clonotype. Its target is unknown. Just one base apart from a much larger clone, this may be a read error. The CDR3 length is 13 residues. V shed 8 bases and J shed 5 bases, with 15 bases lying between them. Whole-study findings and limits: Most thyroid clonotypes expanded beyond 0.001 frequency were also found in blood.

This chain links TRBV12-3 or TRBV12-4 with TRBJ2-5, with D possibly being TRBD1 (5 bases). The sequence was obtained from a woman in her thirties with Graves' ophthalmopathy. The sample comprised blood. CDR3 coding DNA: TGTGCCAGCTCTGGGGCCACGTCTGAGACCCAGTACTTC. Residues: CASSGATSETQYF.